This T cell receptor (beta chain) was identified during a study of T cell responses to AZD1222 COVID-19 vaccine. The table came from immunoSEQ multiplex PCR; TCRdb's copy has only in-frame clones and leaves some out. The profile shows tens of thousands of clones, 90% to 95% of them singletons. The TCR originated in an adult in good health. Sequencing used peripheral blood, obtained on day 0 of AZD1222 vaccination.

DNA for the CDR3: TGTGCCAGCAGTCGACCCTATGGCTACACCTTC. Translating it yields CASSRPYGYTF. The J gene is TRBJ1-2, the V gene TRBV6-6; D is ambiguous. This CDR3 is 11 amino acids long. Trimming took off 5 bases at V and 4 bases at J, with 5 bases between the two ends. The V gene's germline CDR1 is MNHNY and CDR2 SVGAGI (reference sequence).